This T cell receptor (beta chain) is from a study of Ad26.COV2.S vaccination and SARS-CoV-2 variants. Trimming stripped 1 base from V and 1 base from J, with 7 bases between. From germline, CDR1 is LGHNA and CDR2 YSLEER. The CDR3 is made up of 14 amino acids. Study-level findings and limits: Participants given vaccine showed non-spike TCR breadth similar to that of placebo recipients.

The sample's treatment: about 20 received Ad26.COV2.S at low or high dose, single or two shots; about 5 received placebo; per-sample allocation not given. After the first vaccine or placebo injection, samples were drawn on day 63. Boston supplied an adult donor aged 18-55 years. The protocol was immunoSEQ multiplex PCR, while the TCRdb copy is restricted to in-frame clones and leaves out a portion. The profile covers approximately 410,000 clones, with 80% to 95% appearing a single time and 1.5% to 2% taken by the ten largest. About this clone: Its specificity is not known.

The clonotype originates from a person between 18 and 60 years old who received the Ad26.COV2.S COVID-19 vaccine or a placebo. The sequences come from peripheral blood, collected in a trial of Ad26.COV2.S vaccine versus placebo. The chain carries TRBV4-3 and TRBJ1-1, with a possible D match to TRBD1 (5 bases). CDR3 in DNA: TGCGCCAGCAGCCAAGTCACAGGGAACACTGAAGCTTTCTTT. This codes for CASSQVTGNTEAFF.